A single sample gave rise to the 30 T cell receptor beta chains below, sequenced in a study of shared clonotypes between healthy human individuals. TCRdb's copy holds only in-frame clones and misses some; the assay was immunoSEQ multiplex PCR. The table has hundreds of thousands of clones, less than 80% seen once. The sequencing sample was made of memory CD4+ T cells sorted from blood. Subset given: CD45RA-negative fraction. Receptor source: a young woman in good health.

The genes are TRBV18 and TRBJ2-2; possibly TRBD2 for D (6 bases). The CDR3 has 16 residues. Trimming stripped 1 base from V and 4 bases from J, with 13 bases between. Germline V gives CDR1 KGHSH, CDR2 LQKENI. CDR3 bases: TGTGCCAGCTCACCACTACGACTAGGATCCACCGGGGAGCTGTTTTTT. It is translated as CASSPLRLGSTGELFF.

The rearrangement joins TRBV7-9 to TRBJ1-5, with 9 bases lining up with TRBD1. CDR1 and CDR2 from the germline V gene are SEHNR and FQNEAQ (reference sequence). V dropped 2 bases and J dropped 0; count of bases not matched to a gene: 5. The CDR3 spans 17 residues. The CDR3 DNA reads TGTGCCAGCAGCTTAAGGGACAGGGTTCATAGCAATCAGCCCCAGCATTTT. This gives the protein CASSLRDRVHSNQPQHF.

This sequence joins TRBV5-1 and TRBJ2-7; D is perhaps TRBD1 (5 bases). CDR1 and CDR2 from the germline V gene are SGHRS and YFSETQ. V gave up 2 bases and J gave up 4 bases, with 16 bases separating them. The CDR3 is made up of 15 amino acids. In DNA form, the CDR3 reads TGCGCCAGCAGCTTTGACAGCAGTGGGCCATACGAGCAGTACTTC. Residues: CASSFDSSGPYEQYF.

This clone has only one observation. The chain couples TRBV27 to TRBJ2-7, with a weak D call TRBD1 (6 bases). V lost 1 base to trimming and J lost 2 bases, with 9 bases between them. This CDR3 is 14 amino acids long. Germline assignment: CDR1 MNHEY and CDR2 SMNVEV (reference sequence). The CDR3 region has the DNA TGTGCCAGCAGTTTATTGGACAGCCCCTACGAGCAGTACTTC. This gives the protein CASSLLDSPYEQYF.

The chain has TRBV7-8 and TRBJ1-1; D unclear. Between the trimmed V and J ends, which lost 9 bases and 5 bases, there was a span of 13 bases. This CDR3 is 12 amino acids long. The germline CDR1 and CDR2 sequences are SGHVS and FQNEAQ. The CDR3 protein is CASRAGRTEAFF. CDR3 sequence (DNA): TGTGCCAGTAGGGCGGGGAGGACTGAAGCTTTCTTT.

Here the CDR3 reads CASSFARSGEQYF. CDR3 nucleotide sequence: TGTGCCAGCAGCTTTGCTAGATCGGGGGAGCAGTACTTC. The chain combines TRBV7-2 with TRBJ2-7, with D tentatively TRBD2 (5 bases). Germline assignment: CDR1 SGHTA and CDR2 FQGNSA. Deletions cut 3 bases from V and 7 bases from J, with 13 bases between. The CDR3 has 13 amino acids.

The chain employs TRBV28 and TRBJ1-3; D is ambiguous. Germline V gene lookup returns CDR1 MDHEN and CDR2 SYDVKM. The length of the CDR3 is 12 residues. The V end lost 10 bases, the J end lost 0 bases, and 7 bases lay between the germline ends. The CDR3 region has the DNA TGTGCCACTTCCCTCTCTGGAAACACCATATATTTT. It codes for CATSLSGNTIYF.

The rearrangement joins TRBV7-9 to TRBJ2-7, with a possible D match to TRBD2 (6 bases). The CDR3 spans 14 residues. Trimming left V 2 bases short and J 5 bases short, with 13 bases between. CDR1 and CDR2 from the germline V gene are SEHNR and FQNEAQ (reference sequence). Written as DNA, the CDR3 is TGTGCCAGCAGCTTAATCGGGGGTCGGAACGAGCAGTACTTC. Its translation is CASSLIGGRNEQYF.

The chain carries TRBV5-1 and TRBJ2-3; a possible D gene is TRBD1 (8 bases). CDR1 and CDR2 (germline): SGHRS, YFSETQ. This CDR3 contains 15 residues. V shed 2 bases and J shed 3 bases, with 13 bases lying between them. CDR3 residues: CASSFSQGGTDTQYF. The CDR3 DNA sequence: TGCGCCAGCAGCTTCTCACAGGGGGGGACAGATACGCAGTATTTT.

The rearrangement joins TRBV25-1 to TRBJ2-7; D assignment may be TRBD1 or TRBD2 (5 bases each). CDR1 is MGHDK and CDR2 is SYGVNS in the germline V gene. There are 16 residues in the CDR3. The V end was cut by 1 base, the J end by 0 bases, with 13 bases between. This CDR3 reads CASSELEVDSSYEQYF. DNA of the CDR3: TGTGCCAGCAGTGAATTGGAGGTCGACAGCTCCTACGAGCAGTACTTC.

This sequence joins TRBV2 and TRBJ2-2; D not certain. Trimming pared 7 bases from V and 8 bases from J, leaving 8 bases between. The germline V gene has CDR1 SNHLY and CDR2 FYNNEI. This CDR3 comprises 11 residues. CDR3 sequence: CASTAEGELFF. CDR3 sequence (DNA): TGTGCCAGCACCGCAGAGGGGGAGCTGTTTTTT.

The V gene is TRBV30, the J gene TRBJ1-2; tentatively, D is TRBD1 (5 bases). This CDR3 is 15 amino acids long. Trimming shortened V by 4 bases and J by 1 base, and 16 bases separated the two germline ends. The germline CDR1 and CDR2 sequences are GTSNPN and SVGIG (reference sequence). The CDR3 sequence: CAWIRGGGFNYGYTF. DNA for the CDR3: TGTGCCTGGATTCGCGGCGGGGGTTTTAACTATGGCTACACCTTC.

This chain connects TRBV27 to TRBJ1-1; D perhaps matches TRBD1 (5 bases). The germline V gene encodes CDR1 MNHEY and CDR2 SMNVEV (reference sequence). This CDR3 spans 17 amino acids. Trimming cost V 0 bases and J 2 bases, with 16 bases left between them. The CDR3 here is CASSLSPSTDLNTEAFF. DNA of the CDR3: TGTGCCAGCAGTTTATCCCCTTCGACAGATCTTAACACTGAAGCTTTCTTT.

The CDR3 DNA reads TGCGCCAGCTTCGACCCCCGGGACAACTACGAGCAGTACTTC. Translation gives CASFDPRDNYEQYF. J is TRBJ2-7 and V is TRBV5-1, with D perhaps matching TRBD1 (6 bases). V lost 7 bases, J lost 3 bases, and 17 bases lay in between. Per germline, CDR1 SGHRS and CDR2 YFSETQ. This CDR3 contains 14 residues.

This clone was counted a single time. The rearrangement links TRBV5-1 to TRBJ2-5, with a weak D call TRBD1 (6 bases). This CDR3 comprises 15 residues. The germline gives CDR1 SGHRS, CDR2 YFSETQ. Trimming removed 3 bases at V and 3 bases at J, with 15 bases between. CDR3 nucleotides: TGCGCCAGCAGCTCGAAGACAGGCACCGAAGAGACCCAGTACTTC. Protein sequence: CASSSKTGTEETQYF.

The V call is TRBV7-2, the J call TRBJ2-2; D is perhaps TRBD2 (5 bases). The CDR3 covers 16 residues. Germline CDR1 reads SGHTA; CDR2 reads FQGNSA. Trimming removed 5 bases at V and 6 bases at J, with 19 bases between. This CDR3 is CASSLRARSGSGELFF. CDR3 bases: TGTGCCAGCAGCCTAAGGGCCAGGTCGGGGTCCGGGGAGCTGTTTTTT. Full variable domain (missing parts from reference TRBV7-2 and TRBJ2-2): GAGVSQSPSNKVTEKGKDVELRCDPISGHTALYWYRQSLGQGLEFLIYFQGNSAPDKSGLPSDRFSAERTGGSVSTLTIQRTQQEDSAVYLCASSLRARSGSGELFFGEGSRLTVL.

In its sample, this clone was seen a few times. The chain recombines TRBV27 with TRBJ2-1; 9 nucleotides line up with TRBD2. V dropped 3 bases and J dropped 5; count of bases not matched to a gene: 14. This CDR3 region has 18 residues. From germline, CDR1 is MNHEY and CDR2 SMNVEV (reference sequence). The CDR3 sequence: CASSLTSGLGGRDNEQFF. CDR3 nucleotide sequence: TGTGCCAGCAGTTTGACTAGCGGATTAGGGGGGAGAGACAATGAGCAGTTCTTC.

The rearrangement joins TRBV25-1 to TRBJ2-7; no clear D gene. The V gene's germline CDR1 is MGHDK and CDR2 SYGVNS. V was shortened by 7 bases and J by 3 bases, with 10 bases between the two germline ends. The CDR3 length is 12 residues. DNA of the CDR3: TGTGCCAGCAAGACCGAAGGCTACGAGCAGTACTTC. Protein sequence: CASKTEGYEQYF.

The count of this clone is one. The V gene is TRBV2, the J gene TRBJ2-7; D possibly corresponds to TRBD2 (6 bases). V dropped 6 bases and J dropped 1 base, with 25 bases sitting between them. The CDR3 has 18 amino acids. Germline CDR1 and CDR2: SNHLY and FYNNEI. The CDR3 region is CASSRSRKTGTDSYEQYF. The CDR3 DNA follows: TGTGCCAGCAGCCGAAGTCGAAAAACCGGGACTGATTCCTACGAGCAGTACTTC. Variable domain in full (rest from reference TRBV2 and TRBJ2-7): EPEVTQTPSHQVTQMGQEVILRCVPISNHLYFYWYRQILGQKVEFLVSFYNNEISEKSEIFDDQFSVERPDGSNFTLKIRSTKLEDSAMYFCASSRSRKTGTDSYEQYFGPGTRLTVT.

V is TRBV19 and J is TRBJ1-5; D perhaps matches TRBD1 (5 bases). V lost 7 bases and J 11 bases, leaving 18 bases between the germline ends. This CDR3 spans 13 amino acids. Germline V gives CDR1 LNHDA, CDR2 SQIVND (reference sequence). The CDR3 coding sequence is TGTGCCAGTAATGTCCGCTTGGAAGGGGCCCAGCATTTT. It specifies CASNVRLEGAQHF.

This sequence joins TRBV27 and TRBJ2-7; no definite D call. The CDR3 sequence is 13 residues long. The germline CDR1 and CDR2 sequences are MNHEY and SMNVEV (reference sequence). Trimming removed 0 bases at V and 3 bases at J, with 6 bases between. In DNA form, the CDR3 reads TGTGCCAGCAGTTTATCGACACGCTACGAGCAGTACTTC. Amino acid sequence: CASSLSTRYEQYF.

The chain links TRBV6-1 to TRBJ2-4; D perhaps matches TRBD2 (5 bases). Trimming stripped 6 bases from V and 5 bases from J, with 14 bases between. Germline-derived CDR1 and CDR2 are MNHNS and SASEGT. This CDR3 is built from 14 residues. The CDR3 DNA sequence: TGTGCCAGCAGGAGGACTGTTTCAGAAAACATTCAGTACTTC. This translates into CASRRTVSENIQYF.

The CDR3 DNA follows: TGTGCCAGCAGTAGTGAACAGGCGGGTCAGCCCCAGCATTTT. This translates into CASSSEQAGQPQHF. The genes are TRBV2 and TRBJ1-5, with a tentative D call TRBD1 (5 bases). Trimming took 5 bases from V and 6 from J, leaving 14 bases between them. Germline V CDR1 and CDR2: SNHLY, FYNNEI. CDR3 length equals 14 residues.

The V gene is TRBV5-1, the J gene TRBJ1-2; D possibly corresponds to TRBD1 (6 bases). The CDR3 is 15 amino acids. V was pared by 0 bases and J by 4 bases, with 13 bases between. Germline loops: CDR1 SGHRS, CDR2 YFSETQ. The CDR3 sequence: CASSLGGQHTYGYTF. As DNA, the CDR3 is TGCGCCAGCAGCTTGGGAGGACAGCATACCTATGGCTACACCTTC.

The V and J genes are TRBV28 and TRBJ1-2; 9 bases match TRBD1. CDR3 length equals 16 residues. V lost 2 bases, J lost 5 bases, and 9 bases stayed unmatched. Germline CDR1 is MDHEN and CDR2 is SYDVKM. This chain's CDR3 is CASSLTRDRDKYGYTF. DNA of the CDR3: TGTGCCAGCAGTTTAACCCGGGACAGGGATAAATATGGCTACACCTTC.

The chain couples TRBV6-5 to TRBJ2-7, with 7 positions matching TRBD2. J gave up 3 bases and V 8 bases, and 4 bases lay outside the gene matches. Germline V gives CDR1 MNHEY, CDR2 SVGAGI. The CDR3 is 12 residues long. CDR3 in amino acids: CASGAGSYEQYF. The DNA for the CDR3 is TGTGCCAGCGGAGCGGGGAGCTACGAGCAGTACTTC.

This clone appeared a few times. Distinct nucleotide sequences in the sample also encode this CDR3. The V gene is TRBV27, the J gene TRBJ2-2, with D uncertain. There are 11 residues in the CDR3. The V gene lost 2 bases and the J gene lost 8 bases, with 3 bases spanning the gap. Germline CDR1 and CDR2: MNHEY and SMNVEV (reference sequence). The CDR3 loop is CASSLHGELFF. In nucleotides, the CDR3 is TGTGCCAGCAGTTTACATGGGGAGCTGTTTTTT.

This clone is labeled medium-sized. The chain has TRBV11-2 and TRBJ2-3; tentatively, D is TRBD1 or TRBD2 (5 bases each). Germline-derived CDR1 and CDR2 are SGHAT and FQNNGV. Trimming removed 5 bases at V and 10 bases at J, with 13 bases between. This CDR3 is built from 12 residues. CDR3 loop: CASSVALGAQYF. The CDR3 DNA follows: TGTGCCAGCAGCGTTGCCTTGGGGGCGCAGTATTTT.

As for this clone: Other nucleotide sequences from this sample produce the same CDR3. This chain uses TRBV5-4 with TRBJ1-4; D is undetermined. There are 14 residues in the CDR3. Germline V lookup: CDR1 SGHNT, CDR2 YYREEE (reference sequence). V was shortened by 2 bases and J by 0 bases, with 5 bases between the two germline ends. This CDR3 is CASSFGATNEKLFF. CDR3 DNA sequence: TGTGCCAGCAGCTTTGGGGCAACTAATGAAAAACTGTTTTTT.

This clone was counted only a few times. This chain uses TRBV9 with TRBJ2-5, with D hard to call. Trimming shortened V by 0 bases and J by 4 bases, and 13 bases separated the two germline ends. This CDR3 has 15 amino acids. Germline lookup yields CDR1 SGDLS and CDR2 YYNGEE. In DNA, the CDR3 is TGTGCCAGCAGCGTAGGCGGAAGCGTTGGAGAGACCCAGTACTTC. Residues: CASSVGGSVGETQYF.